This T cell receptor beta chain originates from a study of blood T cells in healthy people across ages. There are 12 residues in the CDR3. Germline V gene lookup returns CDR1 ENHRY and CDR2 SYGVKD. Comment on this clonotype: Its ends do not fully match the called genes, so a read error is possible.

A sample-barcoded 5' primer and a J-beta primer mix were used in a second PCR of about 7 to 11 cycles. From the 5' RACE reads, TCRdb called clonotypes with MiXCR, one entry per CDR3 protein. Among about 640,000 distinct CDR3 sequences, 58% were seen once, and the ten largest hold over 30%. The rearrangement uses TRBV10-3 and TRBJ2-3, with a weak D call TRBD1 (6 bases). The material sequenced was blood. This receptor was identified in a man aged 55 to 70 in good health. In DNA, the CDR3 is TGTGCCATCCAGGGGAGCACAGATATGCAGTATTTT. Amino acids: CAIQGSTDMQYF.